Below are 15 T cell receptor beta chains sequenced from a single sample in a study of cytomegalovirus exposure and HLA in healthy donors. Amplification used 60 Vbeta primers and 13 Jbeta primers. This table comes from immunoSEQ multiplex PCR, and its TCRdb copy is limited to in-frame clones, with some not included. The sample holds 110,000 or so clones, roughly four fifths seen once. Sequencing was done on a sample of PBMCs. Receptor source: a woman between 18 and 29 years old in good health and CMV-seronegative.

The rearrangement uses TRBV6-5 and TRBJ1-4, with 9 bases fitting TRBD1. The CDR3 is made up of 16 amino acids. After removal of 0 bases from V and 5 bases from J, the junction contained 4 bases not matched to a gene. Per the germline V gene, CDR1 is MNHEY and CDR2 is SVGAGI. The CDR3 region has the DNA TGTGCCAGCAGTTACTCGAGGGGGACAGGGAATGAAAAACTGTTTTTT. Translated: CASSYSRGTGNEKLFF.

The chain couples TRBV15 to TRBJ1-1; no reliable D call. This CDR3 has 17 residues. V was pared by 4 bases and J by 4 bases, with 22 bases between. Germline loops: CDR1 LNHNV, CDR2 YYDKDF (reference sequence). The CDR3 sequence: CATSTGPPRKIGTEAFF. As DNA, the CDR3 is TGTGCCACCAGCACAGGTCCCCCGAGAAAGATCGGCACTGAAGCTTTCTTT.

The J gene is TRBJ2-3, the V gene TRBV7-3, with D tentatively TRBD1 (5 bases). The V end lost 3 bases, the J end lost 2 bases, and 15 bases lay between the germline ends. Germline V gene lookup returns CDR1 SGHTA and CDR2 FQGTGA. There are 16 residues in the CDR3. In nucleotides, the CDR3 is TGTGCCAGCAGCTTTACCCCAGGGTTGGACACAGATACGCAGTATTTT. Amino acids: CASSFTPGLDTDTQYF.

The chain joins TRBV18 to TRBJ1-5; 8 nucleotides agree with TRBD1. From germline, CDR1 is KGHSH and CDR2 LQKENI. The CDR3 has 16 amino acids. V trimming: 3 bases; J trimming: 6 bases; junction bases outside the gene matches: 10. This CDR3 is CASSPSTTGVSQPQHF. CDR3 DNA sequence: TGTGCCAGCTCACCGTCGACGACAGGGGTAAGTCAGCCCCAGCATTTT.

The chain employs TRBV30 and TRBJ2-1, with a weak D call TRBD2 (5 bases). Germline V gene data show CDR1 as GTSNPN and CDR2 as SVGIG (reference sequence). The CDR3 runs 14 residues. V lost 1 base and J lost 8, with 15 bases in between. CDR3 coding DNA: TGTGCCTGGAGTGCCGATCTCCTGGAGGATGAGCAGTTCTTC. This codes for CAWSADLLEDEQFF.

The rearrangement links TRBV4-1 to TRBJ1-1, with a tentative D call TRBD1 (5 bases). V was clipped by 1 base and J by 5 bases, with 14 bases between them. From germline, CDR1 is MGHRA and CDR2 YSYEKL. The CDR3 sequence is 15 residues long. The CDR3 DNA is TGCGCCAGCAGCCAAGCAACAGGAGTAAAGACTGAAGCTTTCTTT. It specifies CASSQATGVKTEAFF.

This chain links TRBV5-1 with TRBJ1-2; a weak D match, TRBD1 (6 bases). V lost 1 base and J lost 4, with 14 bases in between. Germline V lookup: CDR1 SGHRS, CDR2 YFSETQ. The CDR3 loop spans 15 amino acids. The CDR3 is CASSLLGGATYGYTF. CDR3 nucleotide sequence: TGCGCCAGCAGCTTGTTGGGGGGGGCCACCTATGGCTACACCTTC.

This clone appeared once. CDR3 amino acids: CASSLGLLYEQYF. Written as DNA, the CDR3 is TGCGCCAGCAGCTTGGGACTTCTGTACGAGCAGTACTTC. The V call is TRBV5-1, the J call TRBJ2-7; D is undetermined. There are 13 residues in the CDR3. Germline V lookup: CDR1 SGHRS, CDR2 YFSETQ. The ends were cut back, 0 bases at V and 4 bases at J, with 8 bases in the middle.

The rearrangement joins TRBV5-5 to TRBJ2-2; perhaps TRBD1 as D (6 bases). The CDR3 has 15 amino acids. Trimming removed 2 bases at V and 2 bases at J, with 10 bases between. Germline values: CDR1 SGHKS, CDR2 YYEKEE (reference sequence). The CDR3, as DNA: TGTGCCAGCAGCTTCCGGGACACCAACACCGGGGAGCTGTTTTTT. This translates into CASSFRDTNTGELFF.

The gene calls are TRBV29-1 and TRBJ2-3, with D possibly matching TRBD2 (6 bases). Looked up from germline, CDR1 is SQVTM and CDR2 is ANQGSEA. The CDR3 spans 17 residues. The V and J ends lost 7 bases and 0 bases respectively, with 23 bases between them. CDR3 nucleotide sequence: TGCAGCGCCCTGGGGGTAAAAGTGGCGGGGAGCACAGATACGCAGTATTTT. It specifies CSALGVKVAGSTDTQYF.

V and J are TRBV5-1 and TRBJ2-4; TRBD2 agrees at 7 bases. The V gene end was trimmed by 3 bases and the J gene end by 6 bases; junction bases not matched to a gene: 9. CDR3 length: 15 amino acids. The V gene's germline CDR1 is SGHRS and CDR2 YFSETQ. CDR3 DNA sequence: TGCGCCAGCAGCTCGGGACTACCCATCGGAAACATTCAGTACTTC. Its translation is CASSSGLPIGNIQYF. Variable domain in full (rest from reference TRBV5-1 and TRBJ2-4): KAGVTQTPRYLIKTRGQQVTLSCSPISGHRSVSWYQQTPGQGLQFLFEYFSETQRNKGNFPGRFSGRQFSNSRSEMNVSTLELGDSALYLCASSSGLPIGNIQYFGAGTRLSVL.

The CDR3 reads CASSADRLNTGELFF. The CDR3 DNA sequence: TGTGCCAGCAGTGCAGACAGATTGAACACCGGGGAGCTGTTTTTT. This rearrangement joins TRBV25-1 to TRBJ2-2; weak D call: TRBD1 (5 bases). CDR3 length equals 15 residues. The V end was cut by 4 bases, the J end by 1 base, with 10 bases between. The germline CDR1 and CDR2 sequences are MGHDK and SYGVNS.

The V and J genes are TRBV19 and TRBJ2-3; tentative D call: TRBD1 (6 bases). CDR1 is LNHDA and CDR2 is SQIVND in the germline V gene (reference sequence). The CDR3 has 14 amino acids. Between the trimmed V and J ends, which lost 10 bases and 5 bases, there was a span of 19 bases. The CDR3 loop reads CATRRPGVGDTQYF. In DNA, the CDR3 is TGTGCCACCCGTAGGCCAGGGGTGGGAGATACGCAGTATTTT. The variable domain in full, completed from reference TRBV19 and TRBJ2-3, reads DGGITQSPKYLFRKEGQNVTLSCEQNLNHDAMYWYRQDPGQGLRLIYYSQIVNDFQKGDIAEGYSVSREKKESFPLTVTSAQKNPTAFYLCATRRPGVGDTQYFGPGTRLTVL.

Of note for this clone: The same CDR3 arises from other DNA sequences in this sample as well. This chain connects TRBV27 to TRBJ1-5, with D maybe TRBD1 (5 bases). This CDR3 comprises 15 residues. Per the germline V gene, CDR1 is MNHEY and CDR2 is SMNVEV (reference sequence). With 1 base removed from V and 4 bases from J, the gap between germline ends came to 11 bases. The chain's CDR3 is CASSLLGESNQPQHF. Written as DNA, the CDR3 is TGTGCCAGCAGTTTATTAGGGGAATCAAATCAGCCCCAGCATTTT.

The V gene is TRBV6-5, the J gene TRBJ2-6; 8 bases fit TRBD1. J lost 13 bases, V lost 6 bases, and 8 bases had no gene match. CDR1 MNHEY and CDR2 SVGAGI come from the germline V gene. The CDR3 has 13 amino acids. CDR3: CASRTAGTGVLTF. The CDR3 region has the DNA TGTGCCAGCAGGACGGCCGGGACAGGAGTCCTGACTTTC.